The source of this T cell receptor beta chain is a study of OX40 agonist ivuxolimab in advanced cancers. This clone was counted between two and nine times. Its antigen is not known. The CDR3 spans 13 residues. V lost 6 bases and J lost 2, with 11 bases in between. The germline CDR1 and CDR2 sequences are LNHDA and SQIVND (reference sequence). Only in-frame clones appear in the TCRdb table, and some are missing; sequencing was by immunoSEQ multiplex PCR. The data hold tens of thousands of clones, with around 80% observed a single time. Study-level findings and limits: Those patients achieving a partial response at 0.1-3.0 mg/kg showed among the lowest clonal expansion. Normalized expansion of T-cell clones was also low for some nonresponders.

Autoimmune disease history or systemic immunosuppression disqualified patients. Collection of blood occurred at baseline, at cycle 4 day 1, and at cycle 7 day 1. V and J are TRBV19 and TRBJ2-7; D unclear. This receptor was identified in an adult with an advanced solid tumor such as melanoma, head and neck, liver or kidney cancer. This material consisted of CD4+ or CD8+ T cells sorted from blood, taken in a trial of the OX40 agonist ivuxolimab. The CDR3, as DNA: TGTGCCAGTAGCCCCCCCGGAGCCTACGAGCAGTACTTC. It codes for CASSPPGAYEQYF.